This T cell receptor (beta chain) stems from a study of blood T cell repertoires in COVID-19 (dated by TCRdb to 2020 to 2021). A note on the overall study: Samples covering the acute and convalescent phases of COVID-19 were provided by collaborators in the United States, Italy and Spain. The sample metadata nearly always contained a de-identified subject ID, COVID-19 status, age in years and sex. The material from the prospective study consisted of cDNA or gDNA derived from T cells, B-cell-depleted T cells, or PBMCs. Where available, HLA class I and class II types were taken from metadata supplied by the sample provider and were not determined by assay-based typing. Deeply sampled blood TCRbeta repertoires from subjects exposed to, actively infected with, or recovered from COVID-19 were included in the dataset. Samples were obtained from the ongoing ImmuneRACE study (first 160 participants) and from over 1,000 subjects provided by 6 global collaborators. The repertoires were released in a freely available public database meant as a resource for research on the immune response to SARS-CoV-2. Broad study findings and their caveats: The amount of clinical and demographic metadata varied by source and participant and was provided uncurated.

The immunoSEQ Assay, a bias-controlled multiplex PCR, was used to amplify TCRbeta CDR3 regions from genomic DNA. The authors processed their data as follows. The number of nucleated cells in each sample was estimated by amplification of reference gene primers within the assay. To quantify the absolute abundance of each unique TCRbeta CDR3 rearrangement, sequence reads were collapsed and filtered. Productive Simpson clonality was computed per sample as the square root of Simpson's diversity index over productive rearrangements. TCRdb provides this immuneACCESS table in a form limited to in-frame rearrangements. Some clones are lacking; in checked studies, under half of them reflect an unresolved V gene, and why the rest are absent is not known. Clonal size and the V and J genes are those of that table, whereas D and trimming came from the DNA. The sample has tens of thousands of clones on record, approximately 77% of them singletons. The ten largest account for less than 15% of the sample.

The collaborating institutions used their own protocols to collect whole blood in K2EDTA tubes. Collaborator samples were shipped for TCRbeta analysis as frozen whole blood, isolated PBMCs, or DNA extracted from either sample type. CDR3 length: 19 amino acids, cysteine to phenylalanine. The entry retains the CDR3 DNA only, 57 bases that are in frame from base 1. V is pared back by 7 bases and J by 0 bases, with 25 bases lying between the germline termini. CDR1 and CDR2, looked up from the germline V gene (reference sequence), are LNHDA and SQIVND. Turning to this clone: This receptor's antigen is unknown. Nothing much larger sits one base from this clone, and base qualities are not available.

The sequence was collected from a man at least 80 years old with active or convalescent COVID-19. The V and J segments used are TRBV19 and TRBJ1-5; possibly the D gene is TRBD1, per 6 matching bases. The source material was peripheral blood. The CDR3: CASNKGGPSTIYSNQPQHF. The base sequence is TGTGCCAGTAATAAGGGGGGGCCCTCAACCATTTATAGCAATCAGCCCCAGCATTTT.